This TCR beta chain was captured in a study of cytomegalovirus exposure and HLA in healthy donors. The PCR ran on 60 Vbeta and 13 Jbeta primers. The method was immunoSEQ multiplex PCR; TCRdb's version includes in-frame clones alone and lacks a portion of them. The sample consists of approximately 140,000 clones, 60% to 85% of them appearing once. Details on this clone: No antigen is known for it.

Trimming removed 7 bases at V and 0 bases at J, with 15 bases between. The germline gives CDR1 SGDLS, CDR2 YYNGEE. The CDR3 runs 15 residues. Overall study results and limits: Immune exposure data for these donors was limited to CMV serostatus. Most of the TCR beta V segments (in an earlier analysis) were productive either about 87% or about 30% of the time. TRBV6-2, TRBV6-3 and some other V segments were unresolvable in 87-base-pair reads.

The chain uses TRBV9 and TRBJ2-3, with a weak D call TRBD1 (6 bases). The receptor was derived from a man between 18 and 35 years old in good health and CMV-seronegative. The sample consisted of PBMCs. Here the CDR3 reads CASVQGPYSTDTQYF. CDR3 nucleotide sequence: TGTGCCAGCGTACAGGGTCCTTATAGCACAGATACGCAGTATTTT.